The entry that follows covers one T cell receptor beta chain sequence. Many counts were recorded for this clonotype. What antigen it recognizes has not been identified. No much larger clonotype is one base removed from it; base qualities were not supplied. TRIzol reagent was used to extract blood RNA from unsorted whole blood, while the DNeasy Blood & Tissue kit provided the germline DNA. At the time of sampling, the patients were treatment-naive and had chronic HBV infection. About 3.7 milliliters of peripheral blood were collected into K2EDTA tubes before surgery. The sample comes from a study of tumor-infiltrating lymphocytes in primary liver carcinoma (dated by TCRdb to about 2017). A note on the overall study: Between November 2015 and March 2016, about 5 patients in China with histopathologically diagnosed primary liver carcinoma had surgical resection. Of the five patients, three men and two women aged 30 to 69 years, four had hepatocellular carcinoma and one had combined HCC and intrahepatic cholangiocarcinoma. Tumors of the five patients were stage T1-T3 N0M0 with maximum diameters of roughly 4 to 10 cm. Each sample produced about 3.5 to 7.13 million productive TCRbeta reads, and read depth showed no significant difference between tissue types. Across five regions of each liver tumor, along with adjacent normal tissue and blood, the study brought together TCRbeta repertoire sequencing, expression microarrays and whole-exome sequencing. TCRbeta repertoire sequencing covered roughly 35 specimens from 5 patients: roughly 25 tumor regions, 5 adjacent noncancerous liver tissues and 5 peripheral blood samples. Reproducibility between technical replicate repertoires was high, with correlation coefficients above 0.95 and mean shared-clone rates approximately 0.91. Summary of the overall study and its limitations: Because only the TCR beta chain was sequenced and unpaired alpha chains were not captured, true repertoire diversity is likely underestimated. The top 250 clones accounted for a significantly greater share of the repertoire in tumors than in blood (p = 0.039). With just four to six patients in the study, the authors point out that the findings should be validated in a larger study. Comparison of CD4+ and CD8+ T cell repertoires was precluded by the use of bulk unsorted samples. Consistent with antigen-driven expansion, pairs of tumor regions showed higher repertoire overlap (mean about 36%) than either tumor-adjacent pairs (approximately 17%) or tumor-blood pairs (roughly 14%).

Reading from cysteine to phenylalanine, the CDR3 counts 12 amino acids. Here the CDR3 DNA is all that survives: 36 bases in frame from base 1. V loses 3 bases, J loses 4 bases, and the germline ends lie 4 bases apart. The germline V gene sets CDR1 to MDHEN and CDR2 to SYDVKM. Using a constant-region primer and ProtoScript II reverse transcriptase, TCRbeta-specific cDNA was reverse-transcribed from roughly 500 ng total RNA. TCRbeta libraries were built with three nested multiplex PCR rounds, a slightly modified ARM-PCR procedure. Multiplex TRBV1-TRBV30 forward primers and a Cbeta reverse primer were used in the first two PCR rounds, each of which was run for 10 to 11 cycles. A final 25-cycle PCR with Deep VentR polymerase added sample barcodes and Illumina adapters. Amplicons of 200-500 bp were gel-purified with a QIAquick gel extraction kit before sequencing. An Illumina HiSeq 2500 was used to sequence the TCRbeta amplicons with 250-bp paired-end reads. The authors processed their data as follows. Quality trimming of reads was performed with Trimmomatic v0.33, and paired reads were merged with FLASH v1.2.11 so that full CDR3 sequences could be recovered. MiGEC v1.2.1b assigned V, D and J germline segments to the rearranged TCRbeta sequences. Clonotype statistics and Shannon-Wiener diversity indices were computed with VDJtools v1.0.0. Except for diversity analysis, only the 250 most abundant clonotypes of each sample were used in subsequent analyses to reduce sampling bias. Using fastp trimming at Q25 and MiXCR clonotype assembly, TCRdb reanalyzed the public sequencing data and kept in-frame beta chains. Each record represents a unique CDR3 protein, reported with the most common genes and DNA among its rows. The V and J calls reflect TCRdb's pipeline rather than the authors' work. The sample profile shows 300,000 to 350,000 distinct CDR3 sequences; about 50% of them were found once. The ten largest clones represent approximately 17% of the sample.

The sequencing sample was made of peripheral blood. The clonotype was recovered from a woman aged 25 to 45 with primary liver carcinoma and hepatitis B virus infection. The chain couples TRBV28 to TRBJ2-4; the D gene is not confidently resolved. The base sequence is TGTGCCAGCAGTTTCGATAAAAACATTCAGTACTTC. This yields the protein CASSFDKNIQYF.